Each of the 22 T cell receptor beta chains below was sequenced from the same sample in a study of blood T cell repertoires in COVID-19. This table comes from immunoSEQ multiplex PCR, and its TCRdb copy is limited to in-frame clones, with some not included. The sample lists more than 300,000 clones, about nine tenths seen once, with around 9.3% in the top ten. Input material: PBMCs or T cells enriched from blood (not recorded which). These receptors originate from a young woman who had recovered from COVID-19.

DNA of the CDR3: TGTGCCAGCTCACCCGGGACAGGGAAAGAGACCCAGTACTTC. Residues: CASSPGTGKETQYF. This chain joins TRBV18 and TRBJ2-5, with TRBD1 matching 9 bases. The junction had 2 bases not matched to a gene; V was cut back by 3 bases and J by 3 bases. The CDR3 is made up of 14 amino acids. The V gene's germline CDR1 is KGHSH and CDR2 LQKENI.

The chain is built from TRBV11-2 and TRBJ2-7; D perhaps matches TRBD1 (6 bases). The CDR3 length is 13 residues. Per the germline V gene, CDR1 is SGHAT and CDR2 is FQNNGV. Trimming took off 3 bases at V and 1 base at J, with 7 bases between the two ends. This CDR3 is CASSLQGSYEQYF. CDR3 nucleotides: TGTGCCAGCAGCTTGCAGGGGTCCTACGAGCAGTACTTC.

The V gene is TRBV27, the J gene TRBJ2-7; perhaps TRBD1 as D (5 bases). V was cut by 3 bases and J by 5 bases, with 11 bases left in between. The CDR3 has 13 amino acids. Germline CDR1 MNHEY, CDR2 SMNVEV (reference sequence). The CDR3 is CASSFTQDDEQYF. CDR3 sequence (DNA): TGTGCCAGCAGTTTCACACAGGACGACGAGCAGTACTTC.

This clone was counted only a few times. The CDR3 spells CASSQPDSNASPLHF. The CDR3, as DNA: TGTGCCAGCAGCCAGCCCGACTCGAATGCTTCACCCCTCCACTTT. The chain combines TRBV4-2 with TRBJ1-6, with D unclear. Germline V lookup: CDR1 LGHNA, CDR2 YNFKEQ. V was trimmed by 3 bases and J by 9 bases, leaving 15 bases between them. The CDR3 has 15 residues.

In nucleotides, the CDR3 is TGTGCCAGCAGCTCCGGGACGGGAGGGCCCTACGAGCAGTACTTC. Its translation is CASSSGTGGPYEQYF. The chain has TRBV7-3 and TRBJ2-7, with 8 bases matching TRBD2. J lost 2 bases, V lost 4 bases, and 7 bases had no gene match. Per the germline V gene, CDR1 is SGHTA and CDR2 is FQGTGA. The CDR3 is 15 residues long.

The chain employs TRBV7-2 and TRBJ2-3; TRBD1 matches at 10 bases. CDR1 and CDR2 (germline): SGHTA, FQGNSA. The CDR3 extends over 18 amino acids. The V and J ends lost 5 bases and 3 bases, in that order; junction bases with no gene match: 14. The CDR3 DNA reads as TGTGCCAGCAGCCCTAAAAGCAGGGACAGGGGAATTACAGATACGCAGTATTTT. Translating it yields CASSPKSRDRGITDTQYF.

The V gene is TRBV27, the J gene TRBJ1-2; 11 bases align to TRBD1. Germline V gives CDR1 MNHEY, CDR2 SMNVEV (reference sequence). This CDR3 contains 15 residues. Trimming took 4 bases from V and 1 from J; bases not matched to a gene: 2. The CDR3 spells CASSSGQGVNYGYTF. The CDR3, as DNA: TGTGCCAGCAGTTCGGGACAGGGGGTTAACTATGGCTACACCTTC.

CDR3 nucleotides: TGTGCCAGCTCACTAGGCAGAGGCTTGGATACGCAGTATTTT. This translates into CASSLGRGLDTQYF. V is TRBV18 and J is TRBJ2-3; D is ambiguous. CDR1 KGHSH and CDR2 LQKENI come from the germline V gene. Trimming took off 4 bases at V and 6 bases at J, with 14 bases between the two ends. This CDR3 contains 14 residues.

The chain's CDR3 is CASSLELAGEYEQYF. CDR3 DNA sequence: TGCGCCAGCAGCTTGGAACTAGCGGGGGAGTACGAGCAGTACTTC. The chain has TRBV5-1 and TRBJ2-7, with TRBD2 matching over 11 bases. There are 15 residues in the CDR3. V gave up 0 bases and J gave up 4 bases; unmatched junction bases: 3. CDR1 is SGHRS and CDR2 is YFSETQ in the germline V gene.

This chain's CDR3 is CASSMGPAAGGYEQYF. DNA for the CDR3: TGTGCCAGTAGTATGGGCCCCGCAGCGGGGGGCTACGAGCAGTACTTC. The V gene is TRBV19, the J gene TRBJ2-7; the match to TRBD2 covers 9 bases. This CDR3 region has 16 residues. Germline CDR1 is LNHDA and CDR2 is SQIVND (reference sequence). Trimming cost V 3 bases and J 3 bases; bases outside gene matches: 9.

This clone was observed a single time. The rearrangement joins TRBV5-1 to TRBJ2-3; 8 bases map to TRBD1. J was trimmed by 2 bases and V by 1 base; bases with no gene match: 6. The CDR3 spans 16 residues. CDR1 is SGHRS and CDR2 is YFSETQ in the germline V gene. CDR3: CASSLLGDRFTDTQYF. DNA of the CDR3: TGCGCCAGCAGCTTGTTGGGGGACAGGTTCACAGATACGCAGTATTTT.

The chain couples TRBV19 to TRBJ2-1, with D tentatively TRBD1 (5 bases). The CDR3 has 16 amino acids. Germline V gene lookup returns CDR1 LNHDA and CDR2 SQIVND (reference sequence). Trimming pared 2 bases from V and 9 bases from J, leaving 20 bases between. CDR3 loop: CASSIRAERGRGEQFF. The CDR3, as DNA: TGTGCCAGTAGTATACGTGCGGAACGCGGTAGGGGTGAGCAGTTCTTC.

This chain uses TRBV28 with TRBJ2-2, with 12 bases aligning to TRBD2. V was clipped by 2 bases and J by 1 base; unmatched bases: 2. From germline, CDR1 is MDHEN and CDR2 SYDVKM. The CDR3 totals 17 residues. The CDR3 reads CASSLATSGGNTGELFF. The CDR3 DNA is TGTGCCAGCAGTTTAGCGACTAGCGGGGGGAACACCGGGGAGCTGTTTTTT.

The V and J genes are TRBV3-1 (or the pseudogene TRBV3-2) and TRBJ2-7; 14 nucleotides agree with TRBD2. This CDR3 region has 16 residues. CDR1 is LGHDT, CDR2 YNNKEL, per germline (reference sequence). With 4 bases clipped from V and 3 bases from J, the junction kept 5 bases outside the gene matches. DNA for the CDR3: TGTGCCAGCAGCCCGGGACTAGCGGGAGACAACTACGAGCAGTACTTC. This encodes CASSPGLAGDNYEQYF.

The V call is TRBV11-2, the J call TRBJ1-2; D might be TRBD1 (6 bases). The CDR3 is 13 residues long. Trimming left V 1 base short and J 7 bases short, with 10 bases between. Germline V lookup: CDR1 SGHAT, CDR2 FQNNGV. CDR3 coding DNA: TGTGCCAGCAGCTTAGGGGGGCGCGCTGGCTACACCTTC. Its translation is CASSLGGRAGYTF.

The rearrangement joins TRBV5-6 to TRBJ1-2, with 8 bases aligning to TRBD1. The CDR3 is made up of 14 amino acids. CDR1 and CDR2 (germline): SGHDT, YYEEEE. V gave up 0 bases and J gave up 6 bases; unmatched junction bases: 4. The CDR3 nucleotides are TGTGCCAGCAGCTTGGGACAGGGGCGGAATGGCTACACCTTC. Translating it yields CASSLGQGRNGYTF.

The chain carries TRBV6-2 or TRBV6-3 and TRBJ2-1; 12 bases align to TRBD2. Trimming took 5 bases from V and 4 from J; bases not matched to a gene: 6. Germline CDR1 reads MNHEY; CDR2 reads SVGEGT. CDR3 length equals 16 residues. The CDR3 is CASSTTSGRTYNEQFF. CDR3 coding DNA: TGTGCCAGCAGTACCACTAGCGGGAGGACATACAATGAGCAGTTCTTC.

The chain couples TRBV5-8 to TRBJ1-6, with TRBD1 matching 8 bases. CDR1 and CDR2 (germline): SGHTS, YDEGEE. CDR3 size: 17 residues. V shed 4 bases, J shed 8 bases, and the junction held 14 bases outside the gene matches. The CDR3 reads CASSTEGTGGFDSPLHF. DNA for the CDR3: TGTGCCAGCAGCACCGAGGGGACAGGAGGGTTCGATTCACCCCTCCACTTT.

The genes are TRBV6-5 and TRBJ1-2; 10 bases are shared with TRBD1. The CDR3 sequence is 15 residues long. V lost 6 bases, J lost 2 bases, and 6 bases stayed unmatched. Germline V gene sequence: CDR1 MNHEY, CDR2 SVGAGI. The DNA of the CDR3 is TGTGCCAGCAGCACCGGGGGACAGGGGAACTATGGCTACACCTTC. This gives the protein CASSTGGQGNYGYTF.

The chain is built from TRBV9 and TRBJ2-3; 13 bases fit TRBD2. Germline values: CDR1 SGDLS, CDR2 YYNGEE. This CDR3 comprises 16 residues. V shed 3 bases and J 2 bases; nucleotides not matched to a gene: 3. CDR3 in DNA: TGTGCCAGCAGCGAAGGGACTAGCGGGGTCACAGATACGCAGTATTTT. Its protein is CASSEGTSGVTDTQYF.

The CDR3 sequence: CASSWSSDQPQHF. CDR3 nucleotides: TGTGCCAGCAGTTGGAGCAGTGATCAGCCCCAGCATTTT. The chain recombines TRBV27 with TRBJ1-5; no clear D gene. Germline V gene data show CDR1 as MNHEY and CDR2 as SMNVEV (reference sequence). With 4 bases removed from V and 5 bases from J, the gap between germline ends came to 9 bases. This CDR3 contains 13 residues.

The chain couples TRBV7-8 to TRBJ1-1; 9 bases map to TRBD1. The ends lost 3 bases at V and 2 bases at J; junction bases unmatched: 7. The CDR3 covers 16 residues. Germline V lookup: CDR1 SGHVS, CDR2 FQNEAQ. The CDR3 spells CASSFPTGGGNTEAFF. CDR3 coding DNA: TGTGCCAGCAGCTTCCCGACAGGGGGAGGAAACACTGAAGCTTTCTTT. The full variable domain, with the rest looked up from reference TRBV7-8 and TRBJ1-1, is GAGVSQSPRYKVAKRGQDVALRCDPISGHVSLFWYQQALGQGPEFLTYFQNEAQLDKSGLPSDRFFAERPEGSVSTLKIQRTQQEDSAVYLCASSFPTGGGNTEAFFGQGTRLTVV.